The source of this T cell receptor (beta chain) is a study of blood T cell repertoires in COVID-19. Overall study context: Sites across the United States, Italy and Spain contributed samples from acute and convalescent COVID-19.

In the authors' methods: The authors estimated nucleated cell counts from reference gene primer amplification. Clones were read by immunoSEQ multiplex PCR, and TCRdb kept only the in-frame ones, dropping some. The V and J calls and the clone size are those of that table, but D and trimming were determined from the DNA. The sample lists 95,000 to 150,000 clones; roughly 90% were seen once. This TCR derives from a woman aged 80 or over with acute or convalescent COVID-19. The sample consisted of peripheral blood.

CDR3 nucleotide sequence: TGTGCCAGCAGTTCCTATGACAGTTCCCTAGCTTTCTTT. Translation: CASSSYDSSLAFF. The chain combines TRBV2 with TRBJ1-1, with TRBD1 as a possible D gene (5 bases). V lost 5 bases, J lost 10 bases, and 17 bases lay in between. Germline lookup yields CDR1 SNHLY and CDR2 FYNNEI. This CDR3 region has 13 residues. The variable domain in full, with the rest retrieved from reference TRBV2 and TRBJ1-1, is EPEVTQTPSHQVTQMGQEVILRCVPISNHLYFYWYRQILGQKVEFLVSFYNNEISEKSEIFDDQFSVERPDGSNFTLKIRSTKLEDSAMYFCASSSYDSSLAFFGQGTRLTVV.